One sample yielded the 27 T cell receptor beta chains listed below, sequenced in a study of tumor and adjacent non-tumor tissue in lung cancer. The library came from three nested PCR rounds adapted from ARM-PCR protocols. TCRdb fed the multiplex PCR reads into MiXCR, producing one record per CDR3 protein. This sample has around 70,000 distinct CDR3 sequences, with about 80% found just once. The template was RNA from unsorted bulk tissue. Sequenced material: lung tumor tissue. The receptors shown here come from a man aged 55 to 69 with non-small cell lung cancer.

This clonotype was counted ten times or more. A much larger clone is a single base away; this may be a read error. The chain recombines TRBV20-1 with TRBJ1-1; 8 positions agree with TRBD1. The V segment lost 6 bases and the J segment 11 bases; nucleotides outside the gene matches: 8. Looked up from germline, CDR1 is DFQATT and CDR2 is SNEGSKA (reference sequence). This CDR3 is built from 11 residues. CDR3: CSASTGEEAFF. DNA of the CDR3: TGCAGTGCGTCGACAGGGGAGGAGGCTTTCTTT.

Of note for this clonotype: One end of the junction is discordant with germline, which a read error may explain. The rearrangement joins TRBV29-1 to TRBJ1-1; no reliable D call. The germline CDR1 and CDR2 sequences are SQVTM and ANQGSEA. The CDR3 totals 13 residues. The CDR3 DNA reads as TGCTGCGTTGAGGTCCCCGGGTTTGGTGAATCTTTCTTT. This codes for CCVEVPGFGESFF.

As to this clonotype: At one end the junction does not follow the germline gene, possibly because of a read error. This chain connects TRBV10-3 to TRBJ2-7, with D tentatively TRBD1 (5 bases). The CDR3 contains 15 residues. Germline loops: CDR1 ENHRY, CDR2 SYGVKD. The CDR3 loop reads CTISVQEPNTYEQYF. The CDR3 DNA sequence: TGTACCATCAGTGTACAGGAGCCTAATACTTATGAGCAGTACTTC.

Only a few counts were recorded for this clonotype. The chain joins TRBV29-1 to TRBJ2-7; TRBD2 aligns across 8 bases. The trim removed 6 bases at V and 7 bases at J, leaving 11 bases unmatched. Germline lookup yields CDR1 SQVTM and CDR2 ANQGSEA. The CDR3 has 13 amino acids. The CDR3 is CSVAISGSIEQYF. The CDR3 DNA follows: TGCAGCGTCGCAATAAGCGGGAGTATAGAGCAGTACTTC.

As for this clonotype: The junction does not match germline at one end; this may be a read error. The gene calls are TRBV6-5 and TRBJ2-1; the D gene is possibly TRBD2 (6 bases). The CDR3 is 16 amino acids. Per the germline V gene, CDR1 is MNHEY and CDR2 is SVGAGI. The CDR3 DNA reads TGTGCCGGCAGTTACCCTTCTAGCAGGAGGGCCGATGAGCAGTTCTTC. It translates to CAGSYPSSRRADEQFF.

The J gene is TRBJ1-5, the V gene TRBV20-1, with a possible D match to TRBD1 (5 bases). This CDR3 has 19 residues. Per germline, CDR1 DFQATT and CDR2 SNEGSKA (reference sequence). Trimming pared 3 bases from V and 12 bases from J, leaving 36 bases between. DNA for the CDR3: TGCAGTGCTAGGGGGGTGGGGAGGGGCTGGGATAAAAACAATCAGTACCAGCATTTT. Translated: CSARGVGRGWDKNNQYQHF.

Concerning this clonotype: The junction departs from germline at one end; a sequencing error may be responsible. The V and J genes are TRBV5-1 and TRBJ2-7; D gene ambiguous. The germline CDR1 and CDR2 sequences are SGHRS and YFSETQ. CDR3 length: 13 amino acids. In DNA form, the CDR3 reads TGCGCCATCAGCCCCAATAATAACTACGAGCAGTACTTC. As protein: CAISPNNNYEQYF.

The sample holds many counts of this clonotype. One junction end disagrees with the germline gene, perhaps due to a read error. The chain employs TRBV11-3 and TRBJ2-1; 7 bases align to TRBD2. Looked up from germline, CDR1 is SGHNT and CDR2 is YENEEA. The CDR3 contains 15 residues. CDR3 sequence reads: CASSSGTPGGSERFF. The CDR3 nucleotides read TGTGCCAGCAGCTCCGGGACGCCGGGGGGTAGTGAGCGGTTCTTC. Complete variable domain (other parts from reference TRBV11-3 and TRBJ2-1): EAGVVQSPRYKIIEKKQPVAFWCNPISGHNTLYWYLQNLGQGPELLIRYENEEAVDDSQLPKDRFSAERLKGVDSTLKIQPAELGDSAVYLCASSSGTPGGSERFFGPGTRLTVL.

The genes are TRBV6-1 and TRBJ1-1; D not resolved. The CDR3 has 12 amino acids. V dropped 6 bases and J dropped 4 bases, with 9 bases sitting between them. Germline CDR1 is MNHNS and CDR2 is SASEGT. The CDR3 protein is CASSRTTTEAFF. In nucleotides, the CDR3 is TGTGCCAGCAGCCGAACAACCACTGAAGCTTTCTTT.

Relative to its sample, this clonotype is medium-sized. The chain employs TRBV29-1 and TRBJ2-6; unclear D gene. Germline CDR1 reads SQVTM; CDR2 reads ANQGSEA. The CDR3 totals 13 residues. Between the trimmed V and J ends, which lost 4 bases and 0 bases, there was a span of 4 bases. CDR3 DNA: TGCAGCGTTGGCAGCTCTGGGGCCAACGTCCTGACTTTC. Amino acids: CSVGSSGANVLTF.

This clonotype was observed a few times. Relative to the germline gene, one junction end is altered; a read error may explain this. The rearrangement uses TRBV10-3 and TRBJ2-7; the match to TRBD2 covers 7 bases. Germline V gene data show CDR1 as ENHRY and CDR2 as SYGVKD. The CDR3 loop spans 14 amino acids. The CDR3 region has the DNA TGTGCCATCAATGAAGGAGGAGGGGACTACGAGCGGTACTTC. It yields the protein CAINEGGGDYERYF.

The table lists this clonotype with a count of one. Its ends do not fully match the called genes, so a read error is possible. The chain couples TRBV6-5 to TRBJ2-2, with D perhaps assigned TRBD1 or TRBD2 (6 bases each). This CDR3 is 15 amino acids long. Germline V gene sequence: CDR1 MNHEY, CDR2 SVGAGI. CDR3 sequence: CVSRRDNRNTGELSF. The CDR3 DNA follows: TGTGTCAGCAGGCGGGACAACCGGAACACCGGGGAGCTGTCTTTT.

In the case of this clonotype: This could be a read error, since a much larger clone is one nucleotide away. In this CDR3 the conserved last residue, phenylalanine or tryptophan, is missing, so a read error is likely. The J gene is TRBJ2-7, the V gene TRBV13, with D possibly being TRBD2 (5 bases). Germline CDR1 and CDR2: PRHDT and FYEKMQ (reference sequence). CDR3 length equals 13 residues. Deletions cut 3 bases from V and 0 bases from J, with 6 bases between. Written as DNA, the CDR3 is TGTGCCAGCAGCTTGGGGAGCTCCTACGAGCAGTACTTA. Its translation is CASSLGSSYEQYL.

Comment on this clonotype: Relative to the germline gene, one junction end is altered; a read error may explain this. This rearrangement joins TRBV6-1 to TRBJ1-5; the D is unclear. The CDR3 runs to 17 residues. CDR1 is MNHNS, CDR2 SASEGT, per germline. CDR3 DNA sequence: TGTGCCAGCACCCCTCTCCACCGGAGGTATAACAATCAACCCCAGCATTTT. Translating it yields CASTPLHRRYNNQPQHF.

The CDR3 reads CASNTGQGSYEQYF. CDR3 DNA: TGTGCCAGCAACACGGGACAGGGGAGCTACGAGCAGTACTTC. The chain carries TRBV5-6 and TRBJ2-7; 10 bases are a match to TRBD1. Germline trimming cut 6 bases from V and 3 bases from J; bases unmatched to any gene: 6. The CDR3 sequence is 14 residues long. Germline V gene sequence: CDR1 SGHDT, CDR2 YYEEEE.

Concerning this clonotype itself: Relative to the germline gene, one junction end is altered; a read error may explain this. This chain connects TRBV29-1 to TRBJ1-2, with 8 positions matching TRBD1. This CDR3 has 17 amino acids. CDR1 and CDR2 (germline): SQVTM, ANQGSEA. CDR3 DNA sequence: TGCAGCGTTGGGTTTATCACCGGGACAGGATCTAACTATGACTACACCTTC. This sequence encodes CSVGFITGTGSNYDYTF.

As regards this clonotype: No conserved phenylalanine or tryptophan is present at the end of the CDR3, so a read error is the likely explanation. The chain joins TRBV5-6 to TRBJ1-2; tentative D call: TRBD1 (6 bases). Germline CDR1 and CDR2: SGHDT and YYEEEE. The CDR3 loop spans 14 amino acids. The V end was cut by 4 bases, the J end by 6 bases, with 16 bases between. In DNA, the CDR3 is TGTGCCAGCAGCACGATGACAGGAAACGATGGCTACACCTTA. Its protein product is CASSTMTGNDGYTL.

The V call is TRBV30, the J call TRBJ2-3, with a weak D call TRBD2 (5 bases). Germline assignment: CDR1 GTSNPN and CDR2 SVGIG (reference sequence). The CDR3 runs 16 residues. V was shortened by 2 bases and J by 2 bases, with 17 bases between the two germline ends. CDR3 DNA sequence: TGTGCCTGGAGTCCCCGGACTCGTAGATTCACAGATACGCAGTATTTT. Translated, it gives CAWSPRTRRFTDTQYF.

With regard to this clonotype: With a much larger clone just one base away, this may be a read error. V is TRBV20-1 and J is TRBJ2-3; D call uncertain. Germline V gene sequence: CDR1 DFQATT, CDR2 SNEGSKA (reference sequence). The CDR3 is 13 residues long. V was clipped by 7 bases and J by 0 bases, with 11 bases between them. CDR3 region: CSDRIRSTDTQYF. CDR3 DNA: TGCAGTGATAGGATCCGTAGCACAGATACGCAGTATTTT.

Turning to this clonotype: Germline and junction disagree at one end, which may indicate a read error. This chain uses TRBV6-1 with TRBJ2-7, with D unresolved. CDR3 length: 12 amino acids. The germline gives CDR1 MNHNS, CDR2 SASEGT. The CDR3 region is CASRIFSYEQHF. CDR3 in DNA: TGTGCCAGCAGGATATTCTCCTACGAGCAACACTTC.

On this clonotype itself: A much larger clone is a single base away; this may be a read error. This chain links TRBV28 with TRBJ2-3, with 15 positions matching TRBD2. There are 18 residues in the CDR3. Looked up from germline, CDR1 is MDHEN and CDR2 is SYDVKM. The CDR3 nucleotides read TGTACCAGCAGTCCCTTCTGGACTAGCGGGAGGGCCCCGGATACGCAGTATTTT. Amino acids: CTSSPFWTSGRAPDTQYF. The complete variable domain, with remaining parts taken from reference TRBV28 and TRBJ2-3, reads DVKVTQSSRYLVKRTGEKVFLECVQDMDHENMFWYRQDPGLGLRLIYFSYDVKMKEKGDIPEGYSVSREKKERFSLILESASTNQTSMYLCTSSPFWTSGRAPDTQYFGPGTRLTVL.

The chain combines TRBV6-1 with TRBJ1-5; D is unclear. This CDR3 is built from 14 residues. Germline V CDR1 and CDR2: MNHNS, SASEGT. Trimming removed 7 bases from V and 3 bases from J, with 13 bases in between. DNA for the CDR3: TGTGCCAGCAACCCATCTCTGAACAATCAGCCCCAGCATTTT. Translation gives CASNPSLNNQPQHF.

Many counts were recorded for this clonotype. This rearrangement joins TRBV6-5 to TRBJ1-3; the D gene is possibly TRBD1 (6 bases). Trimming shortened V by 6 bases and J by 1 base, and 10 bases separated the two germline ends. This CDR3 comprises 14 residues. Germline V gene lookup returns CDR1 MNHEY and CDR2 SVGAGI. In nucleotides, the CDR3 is TGTGCCAGCAGACAGGGCTTATCTGGAAACACCATATATTTT. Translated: CASRQGLSGNTIYF.

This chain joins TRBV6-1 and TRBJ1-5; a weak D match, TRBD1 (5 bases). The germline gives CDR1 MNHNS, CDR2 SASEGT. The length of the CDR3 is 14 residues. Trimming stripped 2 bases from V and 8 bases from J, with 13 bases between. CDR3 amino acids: CASSESTGGKPQHF. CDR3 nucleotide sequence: TGTGCCAGCAGTGAATCGACCGGGGGTAAGCCCCAGCATTTT.

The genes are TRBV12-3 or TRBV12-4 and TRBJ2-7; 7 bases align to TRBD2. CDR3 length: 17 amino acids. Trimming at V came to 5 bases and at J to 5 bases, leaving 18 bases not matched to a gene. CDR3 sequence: CASSLTSVRAFTHEQYF. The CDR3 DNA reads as TGTGCCAGCAGTCTTACTAGCGTGAGGGCCTTTACCCACGAGCAGTACTTC.

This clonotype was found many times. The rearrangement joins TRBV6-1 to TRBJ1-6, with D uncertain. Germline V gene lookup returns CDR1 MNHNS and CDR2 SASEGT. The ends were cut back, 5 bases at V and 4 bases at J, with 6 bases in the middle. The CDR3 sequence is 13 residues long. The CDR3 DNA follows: TGTGCCAGCAGTTCGGCGTATAATTCACCCCTCCACTTT. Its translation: CASSSAYNSPLHF.

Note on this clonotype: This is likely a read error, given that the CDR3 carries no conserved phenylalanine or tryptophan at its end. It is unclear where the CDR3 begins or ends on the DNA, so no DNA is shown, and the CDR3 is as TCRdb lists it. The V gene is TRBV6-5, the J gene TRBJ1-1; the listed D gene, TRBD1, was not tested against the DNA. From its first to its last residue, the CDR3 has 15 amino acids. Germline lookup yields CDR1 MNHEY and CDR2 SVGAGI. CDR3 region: CASSYSRRGGAETFL.